This T cell receptor (beta chain) was profiled in a study of blood T cell repertoires in COVID-19. Whole-study context: Recovery among Cohort 3 donors was established by two negative PCRs, clearance, or symptom resolution.

Per the original data handling: Scientists estimated how many nucleated cells there were by amplifying reference gene primers. TCRdb keeps only in-frame clones here, not all; method: immunoSEQ multiplex PCR. Clonal size and the V and J genes are those of that table, whereas D and trimming came from the DNA. This table has around 200,000 clones, approximately 87% appearing once. Recruitment covered about two dozen US areas and drew participants whose ages spanned roughly 18 to 95 years. Participants' own reports of clinical history determined their cohort assignment. This CDR3 region has 14 residues. Germline V gives CDR1 LGHNA, CDR2 YSLEER. V was shortened by 4 bases and J by 2 bases, with 9 bases between the two germline ends.

The sequencing sample was made of PBMCs or T cells enriched from blood (not recorded which). This chain links TRBV4-3 with TRBJ1-3, with a possible D match to TRBD1 (6 bases). The clonotype comes from a woman in her forties or fifties in a cohort exposed to, infected with or recovered from COVID-19 (not recorded which). The CDR3 reads CASSRTVAGNTIYF. In nucleotides, the CDR3 is TGCGCCAGCAGCCGGACAGTCGCTGGAAACACCATATATTTT.